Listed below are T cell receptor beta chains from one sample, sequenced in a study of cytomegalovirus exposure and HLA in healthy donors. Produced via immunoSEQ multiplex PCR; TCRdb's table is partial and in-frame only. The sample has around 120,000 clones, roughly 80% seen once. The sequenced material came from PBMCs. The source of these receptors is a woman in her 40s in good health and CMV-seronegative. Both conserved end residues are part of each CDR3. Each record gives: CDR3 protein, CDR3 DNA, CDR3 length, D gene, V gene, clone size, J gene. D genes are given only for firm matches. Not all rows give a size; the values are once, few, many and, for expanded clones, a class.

cdr3_aa: CASSWRTGAEAFF; cdr3_nt: TGCGCCAGCAGCTGGAGGACAGGAGCTGAAGCTTTCTTT; cdr3_length: 13; d_call: TRBD1; v_call: TRBV5-1; clone_size: few; j_call: TRBJ1-1
cdr3_aa: CASRLARSLAGDLSCNEQFF; cdr3_nt: TGTGCAAGTCGCTTAGCGCGGAGCCTAGCGGGAGACCTGAGTTGCAATGAGCAGTTCTTC; cdr3_length: 20; d_call: .; v_call: TRBV12-2; clone_size: few; j_call: TRBJ2-1
cdr3_aa: CAIKGTGVSQPQHF; cdr3_nt: TGTGCCATCAAAGGGACAGGGGTTTCGCAGCCCCAGCATTTT; cdr3_length: 14; d_call: TRBD1; v_call: TRBV2; clone_size: few; j_call: TRBJ1-5
cdr3_aa: CASSFDSLQPQHF; cdr3_nt: TGTGCCAGCAGTTTTGACAGCCTACAGCCCCAGCATTTT; cdr3_length: 13; d_call: .; v_call: TRBV6-5; clone_size: .; j_call: TRBJ1-5
cdr3_aa: CASSPRTSGRARSYNEQFF; cdr3_nt: TGTGCCAGCTCACCACGGACTAGCGGGAGGGCCAGGAGCTACAATGAGCAGTTCTTC; cdr3_length: 19; d_call: TRBD2; v_call: TRBV18; clone_size: .; j_call: TRBJ2-1
cdr3_aa: CASSVDQTGVETQYF; cdr3_nt: TGTGCCAGCAGCGTAGATCAGACAGGGGTAGAGACCCAGTACTTC; cdr3_length: 15; d_call: TRBD1; v_call: TRBV9; clone_size: few; j_call: TRBJ2-5
cdr3_aa: CASSFYTADTQYF; cdr3_nt: TGTGCCAGCAGCTTTTACACCGCAGATACGCAGTATTTT; cdr3_length: 13; d_call: .; v_call: TRBV7-3; clone_size: .; j_call: TRBJ2-3
cdr3_aa: CASSPGLAERYNEQFF; cdr3_nt: TGTGCCAGCAGCCCGGGACTAGCGGAGCGCTACAATGAGCAGTTCTTC; cdr3_length: 16; d_call: TRBD2; v_call: TRBV7-2; clone_size: .; j_call: TRBJ2-1
cdr3_aa: CASSETRGSGANVLTF; cdr3_nt: TGTGCCAGCAGTGAGACGCGGGGCTCTGGGGCCAACGTCCTGACTTTC; cdr3_length: 16; d_call: .; v_call: TRBV2; clone_size: few; j_call: TRBJ2-6
cdr3_aa: CASSLPGTFTTQHF; cdr3_nt: TGTGCCAGCAGCTTACCAGGGACATTTACAACCCAGCATTTT; cdr3_length: 14; d_call: .; v_call: TRBV7-2; clone_size: .; j_call: TRBJ1-5
cdr3_aa: CASSLMSETEAFF; cdr3_nt: TGTGCCAGCAGCTTAATGTCGGAGACTGAAGCTTTCTTT; cdr3_length: 13; d_call: .; v_call: TRBV7-3; clone_size: once; j_call: TRBJ1-1
cdr3_aa: CASSFQGAGTQYF; cdr3_nt: TGTGCCAGCAGCTTCCAAGGGGCCGGGACCCAGTACTTC; cdr3_length: 13; d_call: .; v_call: TRBV7-9; clone_size: .; j_call: TRBJ2-5
cdr3_aa: CASSPWGDLAGNTIYF; cdr3_nt: TGTGCCAGCAGCCCCTGGGGGGATCTCGCAGGAAACACCATATATTTT; cdr3_length: 16; d_call: .; v_call: TRBV7-2; clone_size: .; j_call: TRBJ1-3
cdr3_aa: CSVGQGINTIYF; cdr3_nt: TGCAGCGTTGGACAGGGTATAAACACCATATATTTT; cdr3_length: 12; d_call: TRBD1; v_call: TRBV29-1; clone_size: .; j_call: TRBJ1-3
cdr3_aa: CASGAERGGLNEQFF; cdr3_nt: TGTGCCAGCGGTGCAGAGCGGGGGGGCCTCAATGAGCAGTTCTTC; cdr3_length: 15; d_call: TRBD2; v_call: TRBV2; clone_size: .; j_call: TRBJ2-1
cdr3_aa: CASSFTGSNQPQHF; cdr3_nt: TGTGCCAGCAGCTTCACTGGTAGCAATCAGCCCCAGCATTTT; cdr3_length: 14; d_call: .; v_call: TRBV7-2; clone_size: .; j_call: TRBJ1-5
cdr3_aa: CASSQSDGRGPYNEQFF; cdr3_nt: TGCGCCAGCAGCCAAAGCGACGGGAGAGGACCCTACAATGAGCAGTTCTTC; cdr3_length: 17; d_call: .; v_call: TRBV4-3; clone_size: .; j_call: TRBJ2-1
cdr3_aa: CASSERGRYSYEQYF; cdr3_nt: TGTGCCAGCAGTGAACGGGGGAGGTACTCCTACGAGCAGTACTTC; cdr3_length: 15; d_call: .; v_call: TRBV6-1; clone_size: .; j_call: TRBJ2-7
cdr3_aa: CASSPWFF; cdr3_nt: TGTGCCAGCAGCCCCTGGTTCTTC; cdr3_length: 8; d_call: .; v_call: TRBV7-9; clone_size: .; j_call: TRBJ2-1
cdr3_aa: CARLQGRHGYTF; cdr3_nt: TGTGCCAGACTACAGGGGCGACATGGCTACACCTTC; cdr3_length: 12; d_call: TRBD1; v_call: TRBV2; clone_size: .; j_call: TRBJ1-2
cdr3_aa: CASSVGHRSSYEQYF; cdr3_nt: TGTGCCAGCAGCGTAGGTCATAGGAGCTCCTACGAGCAGTACTTC; cdr3_length: 15; d_call: .; v_call: TRBV9; clone_size: .; j_call: TRBJ2-7
cdr3_aa: CASRLQRVGSGANVLTF; cdr3_nt: TGCGCCAGCAGGCTTCAGAGGGTGGGCTCTGGGGCCAACGTCCTGACTTTC; cdr3_length: 17; d_call: .; v_call: TRBV5-1; clone_size: few; j_call: TRBJ2-6
cdr3_aa: CASSLGEGLASEELFF; cdr3_nt: TGTGCCAGCAGCTTAGGGGAGGGACTAGCATCCGAGGAGCTGTTCTTT; cdr3_length: 16; d_call: TRBD2; v_call: TRBV7-9; clone_size: .; j_call: TRBJ2-2
cdr3_aa: CASRENSGTSGVYEQYF; cdr3_nt: TGTGCCAGCAGAGAGAACTCCGGGACTAGCGGAGTCTACGAGCAGTACTTC; cdr3_length: 17; d_call: TRBD2; v_call: TRBV4-2; clone_size: .; j_call: TRBJ2-7
cdr3_aa: CASSPGQGAYGYTF; cdr3_nt: TGTGCCAGCAGTCCGGGACAGGGGGCGTATGGCTACACCTTC; cdr3_length: 14; d_call: TRBD1; v_call: TRBV28; clone_size: .; j_call: TRBJ1-2
cdr3_aa: CASSPQETQYF; cdr3_nt: TGTGCCAGCAGTCCACAAGAGACCCAGTACTTC; cdr3_length: 11; d_call: .; v_call: TRBV6-6; clone_size: .; j_call: TRBJ2-5
cdr3_aa: CASSLEVGQGVGYTF; cdr3_nt: TGTGCCAGCAGCTTGGAAGTTGGACAGGGGGTTGGCTACACCTTC; cdr3_length: 15; d_call: TRBD1; v_call: TRBV5-4; clone_size: once; j_call: TRBJ1-2
cdr3_aa: CASSDRGLGQPQHF; cdr3_nt: TGTGCCAGCAGTGACAGGGGGCTGGGACAGCCCCAGCATTTT; cdr3_length: 14; d_call: TRBD1; v_call: TRBV6-1; clone_size: .; j_call: TRBJ1-5
cdr3_aa: CASRPGGTQPQHF; cdr3_nt: TGTGCCAGCAGACCCGGGGGAACTCAGCCCCAGCATTTT; cdr3_length: 13; d_call: .; v_call: TRBV27; clone_size: .; j_call: TRBJ1-5
cdr3_aa: CASSYRLFNEQFF; cdr3_nt: TGTGCCAGCAGTTACCGTCTTTTCAATGAGCAGTTCTTC; cdr3_length: 13; d_call: .; v_call: TRBV6-5; clone_size: .; j_call: TRBJ2-1
cdr3_aa: CAWSGKGIGADTQYF; cdr3_nt: TGTGCCTGGAGTGGGAAGGGTATCGGGGCAGATACGCAGTATTTT; cdr3_length: 15; d_call: .; v_call: TRBV30; clone_size: once; j_call: TRBJ2-3
cdr3_aa: CAISERVGGEQFF; cdr3_nt: TGTGCCATCAGTGAACGGGTAGGGGGTGAGCAGTTCTTC; cdr3_length: 13; d_call: .; v_call: TRBV10-3; clone_size: .; j_call: TRBJ2-1
cdr3_aa: CASSQVSGRTEAFF; cdr3_nt: TGTGCCAGCAGCCAAGTTTCAGGGCGAACTGAAGCTTTCTTT; cdr3_length: 14; d_call: .; v_call: TRBV14; clone_size: .; j_call: TRBJ1-1
cdr3_aa: CASSLVRGRETQYF; cdr3_nt: TGTGCCAGCAGCTTAGTTAGGGGGCGGGAGACCCAGTACTTC; cdr3_length: 14; d_call: TRBD1; v_call: TRBV11-2; clone_size: .; j_call: TRBJ2-5
cdr3_aa: CASSLNRGGETQYF; cdr3_nt: TGCGCCAGCAGCTTGAACAGGGGTGGAGAGACCCAGTACTTC; cdr3_length: 14; d_call: TRBD1; v_call: TRBV5-1; clone_size: .; j_call: TRBJ2-5
cdr3_aa: CASTLKGTDLNTEAFF; cdr3_nt: TGTGCCAGCACCCTTAAGGGGACAGATTTGAACACTGAAGCTTTCTTT; cdr3_length: 16; d_call: TRBD1; v_call: TRBV27; clone_size: .; j_call: TRBJ1-1
cdr3_aa: CASSSSKAGYGYTF; cdr3_nt: TGTGCCAGCAGCTCGAGCAAAGCGGGATATGGCTACACCTTC; cdr3_length: 14; d_call: .; v_call: TRBV5-6; clone_size: .; j_call: TRBJ1-2
cdr3_aa: CASTAQGTGPEKLFF; cdr3_nt: TGTGCCAGCACCGCCCAGGGGACAGGGCCTGAAAAACTGTTTTTT; cdr3_length: 15; d_call: TRBD1; v_call: TRBV28; clone_size: .; j_call: TRBJ1-4
cdr3_aa: CASSFREGGTDTQYF; cdr3_nt: TGTGCCAGCAGCTTCAGGGAGGGAGGCACAGATACGCAGTATTTT; cdr3_length: 15; d_call: TRBD2; v_call: TRBV7-9; clone_size: once; j_call: TRBJ2-3
cdr3_aa: CASSYDRAYSYNEQFF; cdr3_nt: TGTGCCAGCAGTTACGACAGGGCTTACTCCTACAATGAGCAGTTCTTC; cdr3_length: 16; d_call: TRBD1; v_call: TRBV6-6; clone_size: .; j_call: TRBJ2-1
cdr3_aa: CASSRTSASDTQYF; cdr3_nt: TGTGCCAGCAGCCGGACTAGCGCAAGCGATACGCAGTATTTT; cdr3_length: 14; d_call: TRBD2; v_call: TRBV7-2; clone_size: .; j_call: TRBJ2-3
cdr3_aa: CASSQELRGGNQPQHF; cdr3_nt: TGTGCCAGCAGCCAAGAGTTGCGGGGCGGCAATCAGCCCCAGCATTTT; cdr3_length: 16; d_call: .; v_call: TRBV14; clone_size: .; j_call: TRBJ1-5
cdr3_aa: CASNPVVQGWDTQYF; cdr3_nt: TGTGCCAGCAACCCAGTGGTACAGGGTTGGGATACGCAGTATTTT; cdr3_length: 15; d_call: .; v_call: TRBV7-9; clone_size: .; j_call: TRBJ2-3
cdr3_aa: CAISELLGLADLKEQFF; cdr3_nt: TGTGCCATCAGCGAGCTGTTGGGACTAGCGGATCTCAAGGAGCAGTTCTTC; cdr3_length: 17; d_call: TRBD2; v_call: TRBV10-3; clone_size: .; j_call: TRBJ2-1